This section outlines one T cell receptor beta chain sequence together with its context. Produced via immunoSEQ multiplex PCR; TCRdb's table is partial and in-frame only. The sample has 2 million to 2.5 million clones, approximately 95% seen once; the top ten hold under 0.45%. The source of the sample is a study of shared clonotypes between healthy human individuals. Turning to the study itself: Two women and three men aged 18 to 49 made up the donors.

The CDR3 is 15 amino acids. V gave up 6 bases and J gave up 4 bases; unmatched junction bases: 6. In germline, CDR1 is LNHDA, CDR2 SQIVND (reference sequence). The chain uses TRBV19 and TRBJ2-1, with TRBD1 matching 10 bases. The sequence was collected from a young man in good health. Some clones in this sample may be carry-over from other donors' samples. Material for sequencing was naive CD4+ T cells from PBMCs. Subset here: CD45RA+ positively selected. In DNA, the CDR3 is TGTGCCAGTAGGCCGGGACAGGGGACATACAATGAGCAGTTCTTC. Amino acid sequence: CASRPGQGTYNEQFF.